The present entry profiles one T cell receptor beta chain with its context. This receptor's antigen is unknown. Qualities for individual bases were not recorded, and no much larger clone is one base off. Trimming accounts for 2 bases at V and 7 bases at J, while the number of junction bases matched to no gene is 3. Taken from the germline V gene, the CDR1 and CDR2 loops are KGHSH and LQKENI. The CDR3 spans 15 residues, from the cysteine through the phenylalanine. Only CDR3 DNA is held: 45 bases, read in frame from base 1. The sample belongs to a study of blood T cell repertoires in COVID-19 (dated by TCRdb to the early 2020s). General notes on the study: Samples from collaborators originated in the United States, Italy and Spain and spanned both the acute and convalescent phases of COVID-19. The repertoires were released in a freely available public database intended as a resource for research on the immune response to SARS-CoV-2. The prospective study material was composed of cDNA or gDNA derived from T cells, B-cell-depleted T cells, or PBMCs. The samples were drawn from the first 160 participants of the ongoing ImmuneRACE study and from more than 1,000 subjects provided by 6 global collaborators. The sample metadata nearly always contained a de-identified subject ID, COVID-19 status, age in years and sex. Deeply sampled blood TCRbeta repertoires from subjects exposed to, actively infected with, or recovered from COVID-19 were included in the dataset. HLA class I and class II types, where available, came from metadata supplied by the sample provider rather than from assay-based typing.

Whole blood was collected in K2EDTA tubes by collaborating institutions according to the institutions' own protocols. For TCRbeta analysis, collaborator samples were shipped as frozen whole blood, as isolated PBMCs, or as DNA extracted from either sample type. General conclusions and limits of the study: The quantity of clinical and demographic metadata differed by source and by participant and was supplied without curation.

TCRbeta CDR3 regions were amplified from genomic DNA using the immunoSEQ Assay, a bias-controlled multiplex PCR. As for how the authors treated the data: Within the assay, amplification of reference gene primers was used to estimate how many nucleated cells each sample contained. Sequence reads were collapsed and filtered to measure the absolute abundance of every unique TCRbeta CDR3 rearrangement. Productive Simpson clonality was computed per sample as the square root of Simpson's diversity index over productive rearrangements. Here the immuneACCESS table is served through TCRdb, limited to in-frame sequences with V and J called. Missing clones are a known gap in these copies; in checked studies unresolved V genes cover under half, and the rest lacks a known reason. D and trimming come from the DNA, and the V and J calls and clone size come from that table. The sample table contains tens of thousands of clones; only one count was recorded for about nine tenths of them. Clones ranked in the top ten supply 1.9% of the sample.

The sample comprised peripheral blood. The source is a woman aged 50 to 65 in a cohort sampled during active COVID-19. The rearranged chain carries TRBV18 and TRBJ1-6, with 9 junctional bases fitting TRBD1. The CDR3 reads CASSPGDRVNSPLHF. The DNA reads TGTGCCAGCTCACCAGGGGACAGGGTAAATTCACCCCTCCACTTT.